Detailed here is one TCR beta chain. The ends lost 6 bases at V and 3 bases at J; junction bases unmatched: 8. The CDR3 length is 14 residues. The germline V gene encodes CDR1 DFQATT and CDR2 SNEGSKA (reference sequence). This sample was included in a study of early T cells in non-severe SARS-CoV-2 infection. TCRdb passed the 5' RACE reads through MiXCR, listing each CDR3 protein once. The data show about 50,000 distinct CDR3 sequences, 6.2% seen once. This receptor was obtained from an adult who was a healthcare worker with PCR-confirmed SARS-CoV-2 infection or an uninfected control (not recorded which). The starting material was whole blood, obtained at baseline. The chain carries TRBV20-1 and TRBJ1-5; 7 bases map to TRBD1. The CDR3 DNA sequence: TGCAGTGCGAACCGGGACAGCGACAATCAGCCCCAGCATTTT. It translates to CSANRDSDNQPQHF.